Each of the 19 T cell receptor beta chains below was sequenced from the same sample in a study of beta chain features in type 1 diabetes. Of the isolated RNA, all was reverse transcribed, and so the sequenced material was expressed TCRB transcripts. Measured with immunoSEQ multiplex PCR; TCRdb has only the in-frame clones, and not every one. Of 200,000 to 250,000 clones in the sample, roughly a tenth were seen once. Specimen: central memory CD4+ T cells from blood. Source of these receptors: a young man in good health.

This clone was observed a handful of times. The gene calls are TRBV7-9 and TRBJ1-5; unclear D gene. CDR1 is SEHNR, CDR2 FQNEAQ, per germline (reference sequence). This CDR3 contains 17 residues. The V gene lost 5 bases and the J gene lost 0 bases, with 17 bases spanning the gap. CDR3 sequence: CASSTAGSHYSNQPQHF. CDR3 DNA sequence: TGTGCCAGCAGCACCGCCGGGAGCCACTATAGCAATCAGCCCCAGCATTTT.

Comments on this clone: A far larger clone differs by one base, so this is likely a read error. The sample has other DNA sequences that encode this CDR3 too. V is TRBV7-9 and J is TRBJ1-1, with D hard to call. V dropped 1 base and J dropped 1 base, with 4 bases sitting between them. Germline lookup yields CDR1 SEHNR and CDR2 FQNEAQ (reference sequence). The CDR3 is 13 residues long. As DNA, the CDR3 is TGTGCCAGCAGCTTAGAGGGGAACACTGAAGCTTTCTTT. This gives the protein CASSLEGNTEAFF. The full variable domain, its missing parts supplied by reference TRBV7-9 and TRBJ1-1, is DTGVSQNPRHKITKRGQNVTFRCDPISEHNRLYWYRQTLGQGPEFLTYFQNEAQLEKSRLLSDRFSAERPKGSFSTLEIQRTEQGDSAMYLCASSLEGNTEAFFGQGTRLTVV.

This clone was recorded a few times. This sequence joins TRBV7-3 and TRBJ1-5; D not certain. The germline V and J ends were trimmed by 2 bases and 4 bases, with 6 bases remaining between them. Looked up from germline, CDR1 is SGHTA and CDR2 is FQGTGA. The CDR3 runs to 13 residues. The DNA for the CDR3 is TGTGCCAGCAGCTTAGACGGTAATCAGCCCCAGCATTTT. It specifies CASSLDGNQPQHF.

This clone was picked up a small number of times. This sequence joins TRBV2 and TRBJ2-1; TRBD2 agrees at 7 bases. The germline V gene has CDR1 SNHLY and CDR2 FYNNEI. V lost 5 bases, J lost 2 bases, and 6 bases stayed unmatched. CDR3 length equals 15 residues. The DNA of the CDR3 is TGTGCCAGCAGTCTCAGCGGGGCCCCCTACAATGAGCAGTTCTTC. It is translated as CASSLSGAPYNEQFF.

This clone has a handful of counts. V is TRBV5-6 and J is TRBJ2-5; 7 bases map to TRBD1. The germline CDR1 and CDR2 sequences are SGHDT and YYEEEE. V trimming: 7 bases; J trimming: 5 bases; junction bases outside the gene matches: 8. The CDR3 totals 13 residues. CDR3 bases: TGTGCCAGCGGCCAGACAGGGCTGGAGACCCAGTACTTC. The encoded protein is CASGQTGLETQYF.

The chain recombines TRBV5-4 with TRBJ2-5, with D maybe TRBD2 (5 bases). This CDR3 comprises 14 residues. Germline values: CDR1 SGHNT, CDR2 YYREEE (reference sequence). V dropped 1 base and J dropped 5 bases, with 12 bases sitting between them. CDR3 sequence: CASSLSLAGETQYF. CDR3 DNA: TGTGCCAGCAGCTTGTCCCTAGCCGGGGAGACCCAGTACTTC.

This clone has just a few counts. This sequence joins TRBV18 and TRBJ1-5; weak D call: TRBD1 (5 bases). Between the trimmed V and J ends, which lost 4 bases and 5 bases, there was a span of 9 bases. Germline V gene lookup returns CDR1 KGHSH and CDR2 LQKENI. This CDR3 has 13 residues. The DNA of the CDR3 is TGTGCCAGCTCACGCATCAGGGATCAGCCCCAGCATTTT. This encodes CASSRIRDQPQHF.

In this sample, this clone turned up once. This sequence joins TRBV9 and TRBJ2-2, with 8 bases that match TRBD1. Trimming removed 4 bases from V and 3 bases from J; junction bases left unmatched: 8. The CDR3 covers 16 residues. Germline-derived CDR1 and CDR2 are SGDLS and YYNGEE. The CDR3 DNA follows: TGTGCCAGCAGCATCCGGACAGGGCCCGACACCGGGGAGCTGTTTTTT. It specifies CASSIRTGPDTGELFF. Looking up the rest from reference TRBV9 and TRBJ2-2 gives the full variable domain: DSGVTQTPKHLITATGQRVTLRCSPRSGDLSVYWYQQSLDQGLQFLIQYYNGEERAKGNILERFSAQQFPDLHSELNLSSLELGDSALYFCASSIRTGPDTGELFFGEGSRLTVL.

In its sample, this clone was seen a few times. The CDR3 DNA reads TGTGCCAGCAGCCCTAACAGGAAGAACACTGAAGCTTTCTTT. Translating it yields CASSPNRKNTEAFF. The chain joins TRBV7-2 to TRBJ1-1; possible D gene TRBD1, 5 bases. Looked up from germline, CDR1 is SGHTA and CDR2 is FQGNSA. This CDR3 is built from 14 residues. V was cut by 5 bases and J by 1 base, with 11 bases left in between. The whole variable domain, remainder taken from reference TRBV7-2 and TRBJ1-1, is GAGVSQSPSNKVTEKGKDVELRCDPISGHTALYWYRQSLGQGLEFLIYFQGNSAPDKSGLPSDRFSAERTGGSVSTLTIQRTQQEDSAVYLCASSPNRKNTEAFFGQGTRLTVV.

This clone has just a few counts. The chain joins TRBV30 to TRBJ2-3, with D maybe TRBD2 (5 bases). Trimming cost V 7 bases and J 4 bases, with 12 bases left between them. Per the germline V gene, CDR1 is GTSNPN and CDR2 is SVGIG (reference sequence). There are 12 residues in the CDR3. CDR3 sequence: CALKRSADTQYF. The CDR3 DNA is TGTGCCTTAAAGCGTAGCGCAGATACGCAGTATTTT.

In DNA form, the CDR3 reads TGTGCCTGGAACCCGGGAGTGGGGGTCGAGCAGTACTTC. Amino acids: CAWNPGVGVEQYF. The V call is TRBV30, the J call TRBJ2-7, with D possibly TRBD2 on 6 matching bases. CDR1 is GTSNPN, CDR2 SVGIG, per germline (reference sequence). The CDR3 sequence is 13 residues long. Trimming took 4 bases from V and 6 from J, leaving 16 bases between them.

This clone was seen only a few times. The chain employs TRBV9 and TRBJ2-7, with D tentatively TRBD1 (6 bases). Germline V lookup: CDR1 SGDLS, CDR2 YYNGEE. The CDR3 totals 13 residues. Between the trimmed V and J ends, which lost 4 bases and 3 bases, there was a span of 11 bases. The CDR3 bases are TGTGCCAGCAGCCCGCAGGACAGCTACGAGCAGTACTTC. The encoded protein is CASSPQDSYEQYF.

The chain is built from TRBV29-1 and TRBJ2-3; no clear D gene. Germline V gene lookup returns CDR1 SQVTM and CDR2 ANQGSEA. The germline V and J ends were trimmed by 3 bases and 6 bases, with 19 bases remaining between them. CDR3 size: 15 residues. CDR3 coding DNA: TGCAGCGTTGACCCCCCCTGGGCCCCCGGGGATACGCAGTATTTT. This sequence encodes CSVDPPWAPGDTQYF.

J is TRBJ2-3 and V is TRBV30; a possible D gene is TRBD1 (6 bases). The V end lost 4 bases, the J end lost 3 bases, and 11 bases lay between the germline ends. The CDR3 consists of 13 residues. In germline, CDR1 is GTSNPN, CDR2 SVGIG (reference sequence). The CDR3: CAWTEQGTDTQYF. The CDR3 DNA reads TGTGCCTGGACGGAGCAGGGGACAGATACGCAGTATTTT.

The chain carries TRBV30 and TRBJ1-2, with TRBD1 matching over 10 bases. V lost 0 bases to trimming and J lost 7 bases; unmatched junction nucleotides: 8. Germline V gene data show CDR1 as GTSNPN and CDR2 as SVGIG (reference sequence). CDR3 length equals 15 residues. The chain's CDR3 is CAWSVLGTGVPGYTF. In DNA, the CDR3 is TGTGCCTGGAGTGTACTAGGGACAGGGGTCCCTGGCTACACCTTC.

This sequence joins TRBV27 and TRBJ2-7, with D possibly matching TRBD2 (5 bases). Trimming took 2 bases from V and 3 from J, leaving 14 bases between them. The CDR3 has 15 residues. Germline V gene lookup returns CDR1 MNHEY and CDR2 SMNVEV (reference sequence). In DNA, the CDR3 is TGTGCCAGCAGTTTAAGGTGGGGAGAGTTCTACGAGCAGTACTTC. Translating gives CASSLRWGEFYEQYF.

This clone was seen more than once but under ten times. The chain carries TRBV7-2 and TRBJ2-1; weak D call: TRBD2 (6 bases). The CDR3 runs to 16 residues. Germline CDR1 and CDR2: SGHTA and FQGNSA. V was clipped by 2 bases and J by 6 bases, with 17 bases between them. CDR3 loop: CASSLSGSGLVNEQFF. CDR3 nucleotide sequence: TGTGCCAGCAGCTTAAGTGGTAGCGGTCTCGTCAATGAGCAGTTCTTC.

This clone was detected a few times. The genes are TRBV7-9 and TRBJ2-1; 16 nucleotides agree with TRBD2. Germline values: CDR1 SEHNR, CDR2 FQNEAQ (reference sequence). This CDR3 is built from 19 residues. After removal of 5 bases from V and 6 bases from J, the junction contained 13 bases not matched to a gene. The CDR3 spells CASSPGTSGRAGSSNEQFF. The CDR3 DNA follows: TGTGCCAGCAGCCCCGGGACTAGCGGGAGGGCCGGATCGTCCAATGAGCAGTTCTTC.

This clone was detected only a few times. The chain employs TRBV4-3 and TRBJ2-2; 11 nucleotides agree with TRBD1. Per the germline V gene, CDR1 is LGHNA and CDR2 is YSLEER. With 3 bases clipped from V and 5 bases from J, the junction kept 5 bases outside the gene matches. The CDR3 consists of 16 residues. DNA for the CDR3: TGCGCCAGCAGCCACTCCGGGACAGGGGGGACCGGGGAGCTGTTTTTT. Residues: CASSHSGTGGTGELFF.